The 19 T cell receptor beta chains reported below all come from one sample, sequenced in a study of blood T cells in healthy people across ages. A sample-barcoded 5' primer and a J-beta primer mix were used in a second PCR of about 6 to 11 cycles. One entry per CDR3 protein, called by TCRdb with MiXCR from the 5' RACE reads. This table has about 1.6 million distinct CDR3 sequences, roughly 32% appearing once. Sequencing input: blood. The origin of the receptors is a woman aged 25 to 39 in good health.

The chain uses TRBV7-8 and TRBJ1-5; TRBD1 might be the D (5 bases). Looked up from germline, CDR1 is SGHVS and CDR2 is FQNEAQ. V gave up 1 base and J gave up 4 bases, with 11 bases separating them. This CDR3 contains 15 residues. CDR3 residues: CASSLGVGVNQPQHF. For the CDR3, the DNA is TGTGCCAGCAGCTTAGGCGTAGGGGTAAATCAGCCCCAGCATTTT.

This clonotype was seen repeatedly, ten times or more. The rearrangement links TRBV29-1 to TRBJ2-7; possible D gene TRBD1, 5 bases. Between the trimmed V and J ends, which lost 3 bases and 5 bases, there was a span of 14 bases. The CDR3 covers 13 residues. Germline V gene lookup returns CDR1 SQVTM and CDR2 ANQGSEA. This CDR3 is CSVDKGVGNEQYF. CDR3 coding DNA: TGCAGCGTTGATAAAGGGGTAGGGAACGAGCAGTACTTC.

CDR3 protein: CASSPSGANEQFF. CDR3 sequence (DNA): TGTGCCAGCAGTCCTAGCGGGGCCAATGAGCAGTTCTTC. The chain combines TRBV6-2 or TRBV6-3 with TRBJ2-1, with TRBD2 matching 9 bases. The CDR3 runs to 13 residues. J lost 6 bases, V lost 5 bases, and 2 bases had no gene match. The V gene's germline CDR1 is MNHEY and CDR2 SVGEGT.

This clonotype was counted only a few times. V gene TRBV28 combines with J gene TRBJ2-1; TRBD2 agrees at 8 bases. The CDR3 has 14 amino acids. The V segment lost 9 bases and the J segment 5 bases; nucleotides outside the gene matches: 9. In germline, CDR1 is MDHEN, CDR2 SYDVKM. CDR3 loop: CASERELVDNEQFF. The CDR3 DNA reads TGTGCCAGTGAGCGGGAGTTAGTTGACAATGAGCAGTTCTTC.

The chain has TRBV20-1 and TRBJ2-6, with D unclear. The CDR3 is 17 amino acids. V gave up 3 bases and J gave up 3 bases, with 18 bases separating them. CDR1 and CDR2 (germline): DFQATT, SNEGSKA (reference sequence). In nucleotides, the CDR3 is TGCAGTGCTAGCAAGGGAACACCTACCCTTGGGGCCAACGTCCTGACTTTC. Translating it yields CSASKGTPTLGANVLTF.

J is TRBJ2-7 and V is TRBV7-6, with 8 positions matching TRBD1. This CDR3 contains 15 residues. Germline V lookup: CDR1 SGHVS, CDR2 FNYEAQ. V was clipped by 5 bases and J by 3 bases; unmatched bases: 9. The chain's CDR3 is CASSRLGTGVYEQYF. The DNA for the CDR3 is TGTGCCAGCAGCAGACTAGGGACAGGAGTCTACGAGCAGTACTTC.

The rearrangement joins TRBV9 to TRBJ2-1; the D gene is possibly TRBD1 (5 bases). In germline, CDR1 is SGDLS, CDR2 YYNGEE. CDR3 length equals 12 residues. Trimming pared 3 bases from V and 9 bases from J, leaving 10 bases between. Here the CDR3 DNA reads TGTGCCAGCAGCGCCACAAGGGGTGAGCAGTTCTTC. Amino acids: CASSATRGEQFF.

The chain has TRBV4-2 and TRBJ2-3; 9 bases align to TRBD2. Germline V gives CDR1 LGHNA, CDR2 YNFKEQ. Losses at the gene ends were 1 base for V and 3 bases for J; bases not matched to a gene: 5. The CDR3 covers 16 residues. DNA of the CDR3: TGTGCCAGCAGCCAAGTCCAAGCGGGAGGAACAGATACGCAGTATTTT. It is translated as CASSQVQAGGTDTQYF.

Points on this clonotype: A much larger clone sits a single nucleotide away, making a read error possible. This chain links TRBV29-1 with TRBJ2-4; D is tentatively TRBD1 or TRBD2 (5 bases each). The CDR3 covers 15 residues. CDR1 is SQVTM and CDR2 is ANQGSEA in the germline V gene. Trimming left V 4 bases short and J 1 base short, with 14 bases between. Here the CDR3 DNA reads TGCAGCGTTGTTTCTGAGGGGATGGCCAAAAACATTCAGTACTTC. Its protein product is CSVVSEGMAKNIQYF.

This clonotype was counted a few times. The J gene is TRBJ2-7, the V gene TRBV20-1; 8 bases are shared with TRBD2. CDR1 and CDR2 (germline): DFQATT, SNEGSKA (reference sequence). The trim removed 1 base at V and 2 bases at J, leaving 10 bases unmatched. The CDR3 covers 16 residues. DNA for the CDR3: TGCAGTGCTAGAGCGTTTCTAGCGGGTCAAGCCTACGAGCAGTACTTC. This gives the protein CSARAFLAGQAYEQYF.

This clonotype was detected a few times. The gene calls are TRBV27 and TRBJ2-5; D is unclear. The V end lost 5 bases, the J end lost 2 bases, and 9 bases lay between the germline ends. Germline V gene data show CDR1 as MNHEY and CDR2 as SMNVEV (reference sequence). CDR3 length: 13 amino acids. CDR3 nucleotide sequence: TGTGCCAGCAGTGCACAAACTCAAGAGACCCAGTACTTC. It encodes CASSAQTQETQYF.

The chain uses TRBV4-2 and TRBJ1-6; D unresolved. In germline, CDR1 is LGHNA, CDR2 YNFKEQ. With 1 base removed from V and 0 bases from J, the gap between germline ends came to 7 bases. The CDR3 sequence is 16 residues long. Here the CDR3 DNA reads TGTGCCAGCAGCCAAGGCACAAGCTCCTATAATTCACCCCTCCACTTT. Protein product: CASSQGTSSYNSPLHF.

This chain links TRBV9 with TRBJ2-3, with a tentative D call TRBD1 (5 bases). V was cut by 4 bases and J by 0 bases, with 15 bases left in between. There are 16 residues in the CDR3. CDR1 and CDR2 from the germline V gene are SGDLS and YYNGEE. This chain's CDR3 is CASSPRAGWSTDTQYF. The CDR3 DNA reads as TGTGCCAGCAGCCCCCGGGCAGGGTGGAGCACAGATACGCAGTATTTT.

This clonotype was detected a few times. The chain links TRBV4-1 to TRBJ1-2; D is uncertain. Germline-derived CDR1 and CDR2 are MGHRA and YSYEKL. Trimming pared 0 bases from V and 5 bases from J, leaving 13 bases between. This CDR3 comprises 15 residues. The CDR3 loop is CASSQEGPRTYGYTF. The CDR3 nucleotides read TGCGCCAGCAGCCAAGAAGGGCCTCGGACTTATGGCTACACCTTC.

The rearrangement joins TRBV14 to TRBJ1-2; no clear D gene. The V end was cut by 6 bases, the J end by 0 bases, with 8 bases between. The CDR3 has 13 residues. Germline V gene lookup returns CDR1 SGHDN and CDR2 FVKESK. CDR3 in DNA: TGTGCCAGCAGTTCCCGCACTAACTATGGCTACACCTTC. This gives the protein CASSSRTNYGYTF.

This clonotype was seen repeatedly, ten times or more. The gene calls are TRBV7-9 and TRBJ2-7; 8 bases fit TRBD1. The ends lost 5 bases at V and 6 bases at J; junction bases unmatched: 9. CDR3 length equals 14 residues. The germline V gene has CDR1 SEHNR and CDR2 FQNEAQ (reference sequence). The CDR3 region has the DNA TGTGCCAGCAGCGCACAGGGGGTCATGGCCGAGCAGTACTTC. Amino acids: CASSAQGVMAEQYF.

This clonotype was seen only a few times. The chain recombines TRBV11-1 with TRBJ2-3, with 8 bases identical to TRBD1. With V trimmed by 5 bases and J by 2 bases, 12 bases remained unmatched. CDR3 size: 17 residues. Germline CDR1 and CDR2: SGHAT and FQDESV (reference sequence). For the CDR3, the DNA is TGTGCCAGCAGCCTACCTATGACAGGGGCGAACACAGATACGCAGTATTTT. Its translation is CASSLPMTGANTDTQYF.

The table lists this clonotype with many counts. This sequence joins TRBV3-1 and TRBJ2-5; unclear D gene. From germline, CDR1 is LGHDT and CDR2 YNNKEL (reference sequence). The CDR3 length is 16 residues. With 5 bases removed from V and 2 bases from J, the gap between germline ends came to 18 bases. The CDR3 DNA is TGTGCCAGCAGCTCAGTCATAAAGGTGGGGCAAGAGACCCAGTACTTC. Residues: CASSSVIKVGQETQYF.

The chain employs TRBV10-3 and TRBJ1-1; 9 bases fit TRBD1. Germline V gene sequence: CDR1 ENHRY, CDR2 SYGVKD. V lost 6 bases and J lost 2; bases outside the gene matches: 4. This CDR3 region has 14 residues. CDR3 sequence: CAIRRTGENTEAFF. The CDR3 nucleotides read TGTGCCATCAGGAGGACAGGGGAAAACACTGAAGCTTTCTTT.